This TCR beta chain derives from a study of blood T cell repertoires in COVID-19. On the study more broadly: COVID-19 samples from acute and convalescent phases originated in the United States, Italy and Spain. In each case, the material was cDNA or gDNA derived from T cells, B-cell-depleted T cells, or PBMCs.

Per the authors' pipeline: Quantification of nucleated cells was approximated via reference gene primer amplification. Assay: immunoSEQ multiplex PCR; the TCRdb copy retains only in-frame clones and omits some. The V and J calls and clone size come from that table; D and trimming were worked out from the DNA. The profile shows under 250,000 clones, around four fifths of them singletons. Looked up from germline, CDR1 is LGHNT and CDR2 is FRNRAP. V was pared by 3 bases and J by 3 bases, with 3 bases between. This CDR3 is 11 amino acids long. The sequence derives from a man aged 40-50 years with active or convalescent COVID-19. The sequencing sample was made of peripheral blood. This rearrangement joins TRBV12-5 to TRBJ2-7; no clear D. The CDR3 loop reads CASGFSYEQYF. The CDR3 nucleotides read TGTGCTAGTGGTTTTAGCTACGAGCAGTACTTC.